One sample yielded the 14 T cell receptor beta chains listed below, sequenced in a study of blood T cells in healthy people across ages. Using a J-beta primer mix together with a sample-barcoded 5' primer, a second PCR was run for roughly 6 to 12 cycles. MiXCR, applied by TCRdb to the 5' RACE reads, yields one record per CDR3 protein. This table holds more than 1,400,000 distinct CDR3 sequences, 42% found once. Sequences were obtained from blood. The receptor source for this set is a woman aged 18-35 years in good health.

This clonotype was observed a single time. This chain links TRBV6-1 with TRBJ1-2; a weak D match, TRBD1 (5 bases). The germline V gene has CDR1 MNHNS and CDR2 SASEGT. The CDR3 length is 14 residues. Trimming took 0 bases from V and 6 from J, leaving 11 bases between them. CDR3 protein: CASSEAAGSNGYTF. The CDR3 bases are TGTGCCAGCAGTGAAGCGGCAGGGAGTAATGGCTACACCTTC.

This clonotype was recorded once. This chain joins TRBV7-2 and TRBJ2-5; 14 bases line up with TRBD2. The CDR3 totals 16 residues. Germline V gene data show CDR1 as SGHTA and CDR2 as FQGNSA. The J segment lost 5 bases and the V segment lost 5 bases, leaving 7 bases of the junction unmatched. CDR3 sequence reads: CASSRKTSGRGETQYF. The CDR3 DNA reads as TGTGCCAGCAGCCGAAAGACTAGCGGGAGGGGGGAGACCCAGTACTTC.

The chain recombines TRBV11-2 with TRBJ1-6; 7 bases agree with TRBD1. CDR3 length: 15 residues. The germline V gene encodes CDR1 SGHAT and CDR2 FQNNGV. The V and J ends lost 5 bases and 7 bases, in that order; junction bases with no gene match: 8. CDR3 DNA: TGTGCCAGCAGCAACTCGGGACAGAGCAATTCACCCCTCCACTTT. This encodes CASSNSGQSNSPLHF.

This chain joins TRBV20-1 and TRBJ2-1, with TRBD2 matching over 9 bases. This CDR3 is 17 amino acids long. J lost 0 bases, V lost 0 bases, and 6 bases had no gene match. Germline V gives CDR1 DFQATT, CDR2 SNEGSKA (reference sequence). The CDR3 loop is CSARDGAGGPSYNEQFF. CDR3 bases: TGCAGTGCTAGAGATGGAGCGGGGGGACCCTCCTACAATGAGCAGTTCTTC.

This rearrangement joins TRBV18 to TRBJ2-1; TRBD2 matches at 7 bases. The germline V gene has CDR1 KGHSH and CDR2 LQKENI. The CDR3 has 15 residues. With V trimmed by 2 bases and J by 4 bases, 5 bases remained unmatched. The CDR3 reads CASSPAAGEYNEQFF. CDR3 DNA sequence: TGTGCCAGCTCACCAGCGGCGGGGGAGTACAATGAGCAGTTCTTC.

The CDR3 reads CASSLSLAGVQYF. CDR3 nucleotides: TGTGCCAGCAGTTTGTCCCTAGCGGGAGTCCAGTACTTC. This chain connects TRBV12-3 or TRBV12-4 to TRBJ2-5, with 10 nucleotides matching TRBD2. V lost 3 bases and J lost 10; bases outside the gene matches: 5. The CDR3 totals 13 residues.

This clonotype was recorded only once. The CDR3 DNA reads as TGTGCCAGCAGCTTACAAGCGGGAGCCATAGATACGCAGTATTTT. This sequence encodes CASSLQAGAIDTQYF. This chain connects TRBV7-6 to TRBJ2-3, with TRBD2 matching 8 bases. The junction had 6 bases not matched to a gene; V was cut back by 2 bases and J by 5 bases. CDR3 length: 15 amino acids. Germline CDR1 SGHVS, CDR2 FNYEAQ.

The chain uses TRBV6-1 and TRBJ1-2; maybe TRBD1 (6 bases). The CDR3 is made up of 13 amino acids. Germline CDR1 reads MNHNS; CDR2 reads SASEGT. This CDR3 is CGTVQLSNYGYTF. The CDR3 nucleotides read TGTGGGACAGTACAGTTATCTAACTATGGCTACACCTTC.

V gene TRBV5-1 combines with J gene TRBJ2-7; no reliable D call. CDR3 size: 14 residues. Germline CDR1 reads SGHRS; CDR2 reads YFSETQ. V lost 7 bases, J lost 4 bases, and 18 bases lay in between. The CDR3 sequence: CASQAGQVRYEQYF. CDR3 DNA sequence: TGCGCCAGCCAAGCCGGGCAGGTCAGGTACGAGCAGTACTTC.

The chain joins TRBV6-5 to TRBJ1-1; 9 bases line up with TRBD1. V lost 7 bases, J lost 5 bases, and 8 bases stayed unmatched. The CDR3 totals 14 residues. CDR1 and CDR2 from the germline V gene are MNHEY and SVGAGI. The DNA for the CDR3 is TGTGCCAGCAATCTACAGGGGGCAGGTACTGAAGCTTTCTTT. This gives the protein CASNLQGAGTEAFF.

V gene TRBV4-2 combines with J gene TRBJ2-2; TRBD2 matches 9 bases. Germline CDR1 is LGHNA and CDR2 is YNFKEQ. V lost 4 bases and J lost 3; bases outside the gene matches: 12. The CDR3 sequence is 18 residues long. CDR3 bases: TGTGCCAGCAGCCCAGAGGGCGGGAGGGCCAAGTACACCGGGGAGCTGTTTTTT. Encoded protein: CASSPEGGRAKYTGELFF.

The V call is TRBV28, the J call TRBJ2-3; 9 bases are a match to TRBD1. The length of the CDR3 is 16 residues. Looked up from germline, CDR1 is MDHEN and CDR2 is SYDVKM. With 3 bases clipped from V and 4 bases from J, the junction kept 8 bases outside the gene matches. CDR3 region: CASSLARDRDADTQYF. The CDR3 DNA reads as TGTGCCAGCAGTTTGGCCCGGGACAGGGATGCAGATACGCAGTATTTT.

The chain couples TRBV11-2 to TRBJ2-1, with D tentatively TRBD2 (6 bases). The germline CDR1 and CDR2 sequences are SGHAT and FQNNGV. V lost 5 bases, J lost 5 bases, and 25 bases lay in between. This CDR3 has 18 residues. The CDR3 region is CASSRAGGTSSYNNEQFF. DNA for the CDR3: TGTGCCAGCAGCCGAGCTGGGGGAACTAGCTCTTACAACAATGAGCAGTTCTTC.

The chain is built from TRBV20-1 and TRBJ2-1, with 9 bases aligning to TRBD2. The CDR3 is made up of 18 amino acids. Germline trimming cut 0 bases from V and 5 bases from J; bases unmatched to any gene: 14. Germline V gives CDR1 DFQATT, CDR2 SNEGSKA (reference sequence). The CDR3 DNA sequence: TGCAGTGCTAGAGAATCTCTGCCGTCTAGCGGGACACACAATGAGCAGTTCTTC. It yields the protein CSARESLPSSGTHNEQFF.